The 5 T cell receptor beta chains below come from one sample, sequenced in a study of T cell responses to AZD1222 COVID-19 vaccine. Clones were read by immunoSEQ multiplex PCR, and TCRdb kept only the in-frame ones, dropping some. The sample shows about 140,000 clones, over 75% of them seen only once. The sequencing used peripheral blood, collected on day 0 of AZD1222 vaccination. These receptors were obtained from an adult in good health.

The CDR3 DNA is TGTGCCAGCAGCTTAGAAACCGCAAGGAAACCCTATGGCTACACCTTC. Amino acid sequence: CASSLETARKPYGYTF. The chain couples TRBV6-2 or TRBV6-3 to TRBJ1-2; D remains unclear. Germline V lookup: CDR1 MNHEY, CDR2 SVGEGT. The CDR3 runs 16 residues. Trimming shortened V by 6 bases and J by 4 bases, and 21 bases separated the two germline ends.

The V gene is TRBV9, the J gene TRBJ1-1, with no clear D. Germline V gene sequence: CDR1 SGDLS, CDR2 YYNGEE. V lost 1 base and J lost 1, with 8 bases in between. CDR3 length: 14 residues. CDR3 region: CASSVLTENTEAFF. In DNA form, the CDR3 reads TGTGCCAGCAGCGTATTAACTGAGAACACTGAAGCTTTCTTT. The full variable domain, its missing parts supplied by reference TRBV9 and TRBJ1-1, is DSGVTQTPKHLITATGQRVTLRCSPRSGDLSVYWYQQSLDQGLQFLIQYYNGEERAKGNILERFSAQQFPDLHSELNLSSLELGDSALYFCASSVLTENTEAFFGQGTRLTVV.

This chain joins TRBV4-1 and TRBJ2-1; 10 positions agree with TRBD2. The germline gives CDR1 MGHRA, CDR2 YSYEKL. The trim removed 1 base at V and 8 bases at J, leaving 11 bases unmatched. CDR3 length: 17 amino acids. CDR3 DNA: TGCGCCAGCAGCCAAGGAGTAAGGCTAGCGGGAGTGTATGAGCAGTTCTTC. Its protein is CASSQGVRLAGVYEQFF.

V gene TRBV7-2 combines with J gene TRBJ2-7, with 7 nucleotides matching TRBD1. The CDR3 totals 18 residues. After removal of 2 bases from V and 3 bases from J, the junction contained 16 bases not matched to a gene. Germline V gene lookup returns CDR1 SGHTA and CDR2 FQGNSA. The CDR3 loop is CASSLYLGQDPKLYEQYF. The CDR3 DNA sequence: TGTGCCAGCAGCTTATATTTAGGACAGGACCCAAAACTCTACGAGCAGTACTTC.

The table lists this clone with a few counts. V is TRBV7-6 and J is TRBJ1-5; 7 bases line up with TRBD1. Looked up from germline, CDR1 is SGHVS and CDR2 is FNYEAQ. The V and J ends lost 5 bases and 9 bases, in that order; junction bases with no gene match: 7. The CDR3 loop spans 13 amino acids. The CDR3 nucleotides read TGTGCCAGCAGCCCCACCAGGGGGGGGCCCCAGCATTTT. Amino acid sequence: CASSPTRGGPQHF. Full variable domain (rest looked up from reference TRBV7-6 and TRBJ1-5): GAGVSQSPRYKVTKRGQDVALRCDPISGHVSLYWYRQALGQGPEFLTYFNYEAQQDKSGLPNDRFSAERPEGSISTLTIQRTEQRDSAMYRCASSPTRGGPQHFGDGTRLSIL.